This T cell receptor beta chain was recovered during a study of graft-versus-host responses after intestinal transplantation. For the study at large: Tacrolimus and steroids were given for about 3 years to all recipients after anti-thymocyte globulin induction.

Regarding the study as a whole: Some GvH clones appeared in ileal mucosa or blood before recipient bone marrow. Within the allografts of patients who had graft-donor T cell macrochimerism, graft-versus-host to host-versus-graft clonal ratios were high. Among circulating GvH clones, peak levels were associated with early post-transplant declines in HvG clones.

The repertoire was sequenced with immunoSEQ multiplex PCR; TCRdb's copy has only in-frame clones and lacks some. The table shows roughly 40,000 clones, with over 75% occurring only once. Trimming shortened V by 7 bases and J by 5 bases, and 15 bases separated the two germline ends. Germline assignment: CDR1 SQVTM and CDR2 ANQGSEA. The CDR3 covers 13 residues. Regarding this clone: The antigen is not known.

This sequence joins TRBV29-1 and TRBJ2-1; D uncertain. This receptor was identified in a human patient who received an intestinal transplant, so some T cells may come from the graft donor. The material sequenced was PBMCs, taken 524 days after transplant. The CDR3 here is CSADETGDNEQFF. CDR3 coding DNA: TGCAGCGCGGACGAAACTGGGGACAATGAGCAGTTCTTC.